Listed here are 29 T cell receptor beta chains from one sample, sequenced in a study of shared clonotypes between healthy human individuals. Profiled with immunoSEQ multiplex PCR; TCRdb holds only in-frame clones, not every one. The sample shows 900,000 to 1,200,000 clones, 75% to 80% of them seen only once. What was sequenced was memory CD4+ T cells from PBMCs. Described subset: CD45RA-negative fraction. These receptors originate from a young man in good health. Some clones in this sample may be carry-over from other donors' samples.

The chain joins TRBV28 to TRBJ2-1, with D maybe TRBD1 (7 bases). Deletions cut 8 bases from V and 3 bases from J, with 17 bases between. The germline gives CDR1 MDHEN, CDR2 SYDVKM. The CDR3 runs to 15 residues. The CDR3 coding sequence is TGTGCCAGCGGGCGAGGGGGGACAGTCTACAATGAGCAGTTCTTC. Amino acid sequence: CASGRGGTVYNEQFF.

The gene calls are TRBV7-2 and TRBJ2-3; D not certain. There are 12 residues in the CDR3. Trimming cost V 5 bases and J 2 bases, with 5 bases left between them. Germline-derived CDR1 and CDR2 are SGHTA and FQGNSA. The CDR3 loop reads CASSGTTDTQYF. CDR3 DNA sequence: TGTGCCAGCAGCGGCACCACAGATACGCAGTATTTT.

This clone was picked up one time. The chain combines TRBV7-8 with TRBJ1-2; 7 nucleotides align to TRBD1. Germline loops: CDR1 SGHVS, CDR2 FQNEAQ. The junction had 8 bases not matched to a gene; V was cut back by 5 bases and J by 8 bases. CDR3 length: 13 amino acids. The CDR3 sequence: CASSPDRVRGYTF. The CDR3 DNA reads TGTGCCAGCAGCCCCGACAGGGTGAGGGGCTACACCTTC.

The genes are TRBV2 and TRBJ1-5, with TRBD1 as a possible D gene (5 bases). Germline V lookup: CDR1 SNHLY, CDR2 FYNNEI. The CDR3 extends over 15 amino acids. With 0 bases removed from V and 9 bases from J, the gap between germline ends came to 15 bases. The CDR3 is CASSEAWTLRGPQHF. The CDR3 nucleotides are TGTGCCAGCAGTGAAGCGTGGACACTTCGGGGGCCCCAGCATTTT.

This clone was counted between two and nine times. The V call is TRBV4-1, the J call TRBJ2-4; the match to TRBD2 covers 14 bases. The CDR3 is made up of 17 amino acids. In germline, CDR1 is MGHRA, CDR2 YSYEKL. With 3 bases clipped from V and 3 bases from J, the junction kept 4 bases outside the gene matches. CDR3 amino acids: CASSQTGTSGSKNIQYF. CDR3 in DNA: TGCGCCAGCAGCCAGACCGGGACTAGCGGGAGCAAAAACATTCAGTACTTC.

This clone was detected once. The chain uses TRBV4-3 and TRBJ1-5; TRBD1 is a possible D gene (5 bases). Trimming cost V 1 base and J 6 bases, with 10 bases left between them. Germline V lookup: CDR1 LGHNA, CDR2 YSLEER. The CDR3 covers 14 residues. CDR3 residues: CASSQVIGGQPQHF. CDR3 nucleotides: TGCGCCAGCAGCCAAGTTATTGGGGGTCAGCCCCAGCATTTT.

This clone was detected many times. V usage is TRBV4-1 and J usage is TRBJ1-4, with D unresolved. Looked up from germline, CDR1 is MGHRA and CDR2 is YSYEKL. The CDR3 loop spans 15 amino acids. Trimming shortened V by 3 bases and J by 2 bases, and 10 bases separated the two germline ends. CDR3 coding DNA: TGCGCCAGCAGCCAGCTCCCGGGGACTAATGAAAAACTGTTTTTT. This codes for CASSQLPGTNEKLFF.

This clone has only a few counts. V usage is TRBV28 and J usage is TRBJ1-2; D is possibly TRBD1 (5 bases). This CDR3 region has 12 residues. Germline V lookup: CDR1 MDHEN, CDR2 SYDVKM. Trimming removed 5 bases from V and 7 bases from J, with 11 bases in between. The CDR3: CASSAPGFGYTF. In DNA, the CDR3 is TGTGCCAGCAGTGCACCAGGGTTTGGCTACACCTTC.

In nucleotides, the CDR3 is TGTGCCAGCAGCCCGCGGGCCGCAAGTGTCGATACGCAGTATTTT. It specifies CASSPRAASVDTQYF. The J gene is TRBJ2-3, the V gene TRBV11-3; weak D call: TRBD2 (5 bases). V shed 5 bases and J shed 6 bases, with 18 bases lying between them. In germline, CDR1 is SGHNT, CDR2 YENEEA. CDR3 length: 15 amino acids.

The rearrangement uses TRBV19 and TRBJ2-5; 7 nucleotides agree with TRBD2. Germline lookup yields CDR1 LNHDA and CDR2 SQIVND (reference sequence). This CDR3 spans 13 amino acids. The junction had 4 bases not matched to a gene; V was cut back by 5 bases and J by 4 bases. The chain's CDR3 is CASSAGVGETQYF. Written as DNA, the CDR3 is TGTGCCAGTAGTGCGGGAGTCGGAGAGACCCAGTACTTC.

The chain links TRBV28 to TRBJ2-7; 8 nucleotides match TRBD2. The CDR3 has 15 amino acids. Germline CDR1 MDHEN, CDR2 SYDVKM. V trimming: 5 bases; J trimming: 3 bases; junction bases outside the gene matches: 9. The CDR3 region is CASSDPGTRYYEQYF. In nucleotides, the CDR3 is TGTGCCAGCAGTGACCCCGGGACTAGATACTACGAGCAGTACTTC.

This clone was recorded a few times. Other nucleotide sequences in the sample specify the same CDR3. This chain links TRBV6-6 with TRBJ1-3; 8 bases align to TRBD1. Unmatched junction bases numbered 3, after V lost 6 bases and J lost 2 bases. Germline CDR1 reads MNHNY; CDR2 reads SVGAGI (reference sequence). This CDR3 has 14 amino acids. The chain's CDR3 is CASSLQGAGNTIYF. The CDR3 nucleotides are TGTGCCAGCAGCTTACAGGGGGCTGGAAACACCATATATTTT.

This clone was observed a single time. The chain couples TRBV9 to TRBJ1-1; D might be TRBD1 (6 bases). Deletions cut 3 bases from V and 5 bases from J, with 11 bases between. The CDR3 has 13 amino acids. Germline CDR1 is SGDLS and CDR2 is YYNGEE. CDR3: CASSAEQGTEAFF. The CDR3 DNA is TGTGCCAGCAGCGCGGAACAGGGAACTGAAGCTTTCTTT.

In DNA form, the CDR3 reads TGTGCCAGCAGCTTGGGGGGGAGGTACGAGCAGTTCTTC. Its translation: CASSLGGRYEQFF. The genes are TRBV5-4 and TRBJ2-1; weak D call: TRBD2 (6 bases). This CDR3 contains 13 residues. V lost 0 bases and J lost 10, with 11 bases in between. Germline CDR1 SGHNT, CDR2 YYREEE (reference sequence). Full variable domain (outside the CDR3, taken from reference TRBV5-4 and TRBJ2-1): ETGVTQSPTHLIKTRGQQVTLRCSSQSGHNTVSWYQQALGQGPQFIFQYYREEENGRGNFPPRFSGLQFPNYSSELNVNALELDDSALYLCASSLGGRYEQFFGPGTRLTVL.

Concerning this clone itself: A read error may account for a junction end that differs from germline. V is TRBV2 and J is TRBJ2-3; TRBD2 might be the D (6 bases). Per germline, CDR1 SNHLY and CDR2 FYNNEI. The length of the CDR3 is 14 residues. The CDR3, as DNA: TGTGCCAGCAGTAGACTTACTAGCACAGATACGCGGTATTTT. Translating it yields CASSRLTSTDTRYF.

This sequence joins TRBV28 and TRBJ1-4, with D hard to call. CDR3 length equals 15 residues. Germline assignment: CDR1 MDHEN and CDR2 SYDVKM. Trimming removed 6 bases from V and 3 bases from J, with 14 bases in between. This CDR3 is CASSLRPGANEKLFF. CDR3 bases: TGTGCCAGCAGCCTTCGACCGGGCGCTAATGAAAAACTGTTTTTT. The variable domain in full, with the rest retrieved from reference TRBV28 and TRBJ1-4, is DVKVTQSSRYLVKRTGEKVFLECVQDMDHENMFWYRQDPGLGLRLIYFSYDVKMKEKGDIPEGYSVSREKKERFSLILESASTNQTSMYLCASSLRPGANEKLFFGSGTQLSVL.

The rearrangement uses TRBV5-1 and TRBJ2-7; 9 positions match TRBD1. V trimming: 2 bases; J trimming: 5 bases; junction bases outside the gene matches: 5. The CDR3 is 14 amino acids. Germline CDR1 reads SGHRS; CDR2 reads YFSETQ. The CDR3 reads CASSFGDRDDEQYF. The CDR3 coding sequence is TGCGCCAGCAGCTTCGGGGACAGGGACGACGAGCAGTACTTC.

The J gene is TRBJ2-7, the V gene TRBV19, with TRBD2 identical over 9 bases. Germline V gene lookup returns CDR1 LNHDA and CDR2 SQIVND (reference sequence). After removal of 4 bases from V and 4 bases from J, the junction contained 5 bases not matched to a gene. The CDR3 has 14 residues. The CDR3 reads CASSTTSGYYEQYF. CDR3 coding DNA: TGTGCCAGTAGTACGACTAGCGGCTATTACGAGCAGTACTTC.

This clone was recorded at least ten times. The V and J genes are TRBV5-1 and TRBJ2-6; tentative D call: TRBD1 (6 bases). The V end lost 3 bases, the J end lost 0 bases, and 13 bases lay between the germline ends. This CDR3 is 17 amino acids long. The germline gives CDR1 SGHRS, CDR2 YFSETQ. The CDR3 DNA is TGCGCCAGCAGCTCCTTTTCGACAGGCTCTGGGGCCAACGTCCTGACTTTC. Protein: CASSSFSTGSGANVLTF.

The V call is TRBV7-6, the J call TRBJ2-5; 10 bases map to TRBD2. CDR3 length: 16 amino acids. The V gene end was trimmed by 0 bases and the J gene end by 2 bases; junction bases not matched to a gene: 3. In germline, CDR1 is SGHVS, CDR2 FNYEAQ. The CDR3, as DNA: TGTGCCAGCAGCTTAGCGGCTAGCGGGAGTCAAGAGACCCAGTACTTC. Its protein is CASSLAASGSQETQYF. Together with reference TRBV7-6 and TRBJ2-5, the CDR3 gives the full variable domain: GAGVSQSPRYKVTKRGQDVALRCDPISGHVSLYWYRQALGQGPEFLTYFNYEAQQDKSGLPNDRFSAERPEGSISTLTIQRTEQRDSAMYRCASSLAASGSQETQYFGPGTRLLVL.

The chain links TRBV7-8 to TRBJ2-7; 13 nucleotides line up with TRBD2. V lost 3 bases, J lost 5 bases, and 7 bases stayed unmatched. Germline CDR1 SGHVS, CDR2 FQNEAQ. This CDR3 has 16 residues. For the CDR3, the DNA is TGTGCCAGCAGCTTTCCTACTAGCGGGAGGGCCAACGAGCAGTACTTC. Protein sequence: CASSFPTSGRANEQYF. Full variable domain (remainder filled in from reference TRBV7-8 and TRBJ2-7): GAGVSQSPRYKVAKRGQDVALRCDPISGHVSLFWYQQALGQGPEFLTYFQNEAQLDKSGLPSDRFFAERPEGSVSTLKIQRTQQEDSAVYLCASSFPTSGRANEQYFGPGTRLTVT.

The chain employs TRBV19 and TRBJ1-5; D unclear. The V end lost 1 base, the J end lost 1 base, and 8 bases lay between the germline ends. CDR3 length: 15 amino acids. Per the germline V gene, CDR1 is LNHDA and CDR2 is SQIVND (reference sequence). The CDR3 reads CASSIVGRSNQPQHF. As DNA, the CDR3 is TGTGCCAGTAGTATAGTCGGGAGGAGCAATCAGCCCCAGCATTTT.

This clone was picked up one time. The chain has TRBV9 and TRBJ1-2; TRBD1 matches 7 bases. J lost 7 bases, V lost 3 bases, and 12 bases had no gene match. This CDR3 spans 15 amino acids. In germline, CDR1 is SGDLS, CDR2 YYNGEE. The chain's CDR3 is CASSARGGQPGGYTF. The CDR3 DNA reads as TGTGCCAGCAGCGCCCGAGGGGGCCAGCCGGGTGGCTACACCTTC. Drawing the rest from reference TRBV9 and TRBJ1-2, the complete variable domain is DSGVTQTPKHLITATGQRVTLRCSPRSGDLSVYWYQQSLDQGLQFLIQYYNGEERAKGNILERFSAQQFPDLHSELNLSSLELGDSALYFCASSARGGQPGGYTFGSGTRLTVV.

V is TRBV18 and J is TRBJ2-2; 10 positions agree with TRBD2. Germline V gives CDR1 KGHSH, CDR2 LQKENI. This CDR3 is 16 amino acids long. V gave up 6 bases and J gave up 2 bases; unmatched junction bases: 6. As DNA, the CDR3 is TGTGCCAGCTCGAAAGCGGGAGGGACCAACACCGGGGAGCTGTTTTTT. Protein sequence: CASSKAGGTNTGELFF.

The chain has TRBV18 and TRBJ2-3; no clear D gene. Germline V gene sequence: CDR1 KGHSH, CDR2 LQKENI. V was cut by 3 bases and J by 6 bases, with 7 bases left in between. CDR3 length equals 12 residues. The CDR3 sequence: CASSPASDTQYF. The DNA of the CDR3 is TGTGCCAGCTCACCGGCGTCCGATACGCAGTATTTT.

The chain couples TRBV10-3 to TRBJ2-3, with 7 bases that match TRBD1. Germline CDR1 ENHRY, CDR2 SYGVKD. The CDR3 is 14 residues long. Trimming removed 3 bases from V and 2 bases from J; junction bases left unmatched: 2. The CDR3 DNA reads as TGTGCCATCAGTGACCAGGGGGACACAGATACGCAGTATTTT. Encoded protein: CAISDQGDTDTQYF.

V and J are TRBV7-2 and TRBJ2-3; 10 bases are shared with TRBD2. Germline V gives CDR1 SGHTA, CDR2 FQGNSA. The CDR3 is made up of 19 amino acids. The junction had 17 bases not matched to a gene; V was cut back by 5 bases and J by 3 bases. This chain's CDR3 is CASSPKSVLAGGGTDTQYF. DNA of the CDR3: TGTGCCAGCAGCCCTAAGTCCGTGTTAGCGGGAGGTGGAACAGATACGCAGTATTTT.

This rearrangement joins TRBV2 to TRBJ2-2, with D unclear. V was cut by 5 bases and J by 4 bases, with 17 bases left in between. The germline gives CDR1 SNHLY, CDR2 FYNNEI. This CDR3 is built from 16 residues. The CDR3 sequence is CASSTLSSWGTGELFF. In DNA form, the CDR3 reads TGTGCCAGCAGTACGTTAAGCTCCTGGGGCACCGGGGAGCTGTTTTTT.

The V and J genes are TRBV28 and TRBJ1-5, with TRBD1 as a possible D gene (6 bases). The V gene lost 5 bases and the J gene lost 6 bases, with 17 bases spanning the gap. CDR3 length: 15 amino acids. Germline V gene sequence: CDR1 MDHEN, CDR2 SYDVKM. CDR3 loop: CASSPMGGGLQPQHF. CDR3 nucleotides: TGTGCCAGCAGTCCCATGGGGGGGGGCCTTCAGCCCCAGCATTTT. The variable domain in full, with the rest retrieved from reference TRBV28 and TRBJ1-5, is DVKVTQSSRYLVKRTGEKVFLECVQDMDHENMFWYRQDPGLGLRLIYFSYDVKMKEKGDIPEGYSVSREKKERFSLILESASTNQTSMYLCASSPMGGGLQPQHFGDGTRLSIL.